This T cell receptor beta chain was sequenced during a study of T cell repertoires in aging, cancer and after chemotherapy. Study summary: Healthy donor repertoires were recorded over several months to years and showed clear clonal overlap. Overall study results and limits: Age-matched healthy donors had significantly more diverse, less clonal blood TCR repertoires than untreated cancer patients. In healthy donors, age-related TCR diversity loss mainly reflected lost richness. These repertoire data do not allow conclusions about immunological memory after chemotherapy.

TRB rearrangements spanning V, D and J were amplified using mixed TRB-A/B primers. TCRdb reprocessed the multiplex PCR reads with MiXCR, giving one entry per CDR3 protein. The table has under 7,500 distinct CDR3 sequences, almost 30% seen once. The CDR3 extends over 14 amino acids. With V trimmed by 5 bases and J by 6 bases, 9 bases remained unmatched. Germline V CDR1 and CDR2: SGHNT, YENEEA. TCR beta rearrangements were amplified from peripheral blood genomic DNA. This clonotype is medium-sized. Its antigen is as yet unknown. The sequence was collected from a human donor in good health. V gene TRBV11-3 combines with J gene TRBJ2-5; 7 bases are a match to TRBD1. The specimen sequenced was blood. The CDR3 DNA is TGTGCCAGCAGCCCCATCGACAGGGCGAAGACCCAGTACTTC. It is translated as CASSPIDRAKTQYF.